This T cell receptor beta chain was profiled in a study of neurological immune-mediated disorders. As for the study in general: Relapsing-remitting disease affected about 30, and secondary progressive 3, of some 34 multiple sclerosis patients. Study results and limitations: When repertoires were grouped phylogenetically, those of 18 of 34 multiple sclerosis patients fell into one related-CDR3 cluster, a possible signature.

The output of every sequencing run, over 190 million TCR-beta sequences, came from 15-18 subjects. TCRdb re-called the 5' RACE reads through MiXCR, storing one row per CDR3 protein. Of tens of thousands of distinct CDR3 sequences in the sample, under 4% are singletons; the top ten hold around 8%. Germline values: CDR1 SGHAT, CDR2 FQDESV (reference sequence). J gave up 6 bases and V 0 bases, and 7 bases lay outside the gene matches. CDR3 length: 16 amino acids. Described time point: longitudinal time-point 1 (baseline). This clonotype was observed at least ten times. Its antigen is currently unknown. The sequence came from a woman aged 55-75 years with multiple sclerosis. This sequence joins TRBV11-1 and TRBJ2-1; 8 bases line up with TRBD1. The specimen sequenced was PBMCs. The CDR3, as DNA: TGTGCCAGCAGCTTAGCGGGCTCGGACAGGGTCAATGAGCAGTTCTTC. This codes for CASSLAGSDRVNEQFF.